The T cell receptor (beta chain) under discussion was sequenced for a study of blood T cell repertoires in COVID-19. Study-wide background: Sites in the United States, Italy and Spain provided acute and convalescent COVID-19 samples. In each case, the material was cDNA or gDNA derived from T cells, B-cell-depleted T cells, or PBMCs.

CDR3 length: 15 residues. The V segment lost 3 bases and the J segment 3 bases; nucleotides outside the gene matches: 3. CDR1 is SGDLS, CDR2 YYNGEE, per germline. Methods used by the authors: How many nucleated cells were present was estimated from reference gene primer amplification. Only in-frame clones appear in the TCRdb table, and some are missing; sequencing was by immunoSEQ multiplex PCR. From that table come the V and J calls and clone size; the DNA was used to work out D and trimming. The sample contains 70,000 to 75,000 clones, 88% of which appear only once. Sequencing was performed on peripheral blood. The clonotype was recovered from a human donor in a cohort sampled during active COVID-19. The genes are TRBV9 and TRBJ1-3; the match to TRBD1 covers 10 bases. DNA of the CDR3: TGTGCCAGCAGCGCTGACAGGGGGCTTGGAAACACCATATATTTT. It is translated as CASSADRGLGNTIYF.